Many counts were recorded for the clone carrying this TCR beta chain. This table comes from immunoSEQ multiplex PCR, and its TCRdb copy is limited to in-frame clones, with some not included. The sample consists of fewer than 400,000 clones, around 74% of them appearing once. This record belongs to a study of shared clonotypes between healthy human individuals. About the study: Donors, aged 18 to 49, were a couple of women and three men.

CDR3 length: 12 residues. Trimming cost V 5 bases and J 4 bases, with 8 bases left between them. Germline V gene lookup returns CDR1 SGHDT and CDR2 YYEEEE. Specimen: memory CD4+ T cells sorted from blood. Noted subset: CD45RA-negative fraction. The sequence was collected from a man aged 25 to 40 in good health. The chain recombines TRBV5-6 with TRBJ2-3; D is unresolved. CDR3 sequence: CASRVGADTQYF. CDR3 DNA: TGTGCCAGCAGGGTAGGCGCAGATACGCAGTATTTT.